This TCR beta chain was recovered during a study of T cell responses to AZD1222 COVID-19 vaccine. Measured with immunoSEQ multiplex PCR; TCRdb has only the in-frame clones, and not every one. The table shows some 130,000 clones, with around 93% occurring only once. This clonotype was sampled from an adult who received the AZD1222 COVID-19 vaccine. The source material was peripheral blood, sampled 28 days after the second AZD1222 dose.

CDR3 protein: CASSRLAGGHGEQFF. The CDR3 region has the DNA TGTGCCAGCAGCCGTCTAGCTGGGGGGCACGGTGAGCAGTTCTTC. The chain carries TRBV7-3 and TRBJ2-1, with D perhaps TRBD1 or TRBD2 (6 bases each). The CDR3 is 15 amino acids. Germline V CDR1 and CDR2: SGHTA, FQGTGA. Trimming removed 5 bases at V and 9 bases at J, with 20 bases between. The variable domain in full, with the rest retrieved from reference TRBV7-3 and TRBJ2-1, is GAGVSQTPSNKVTEKGKYVELRCDPISGHTALYWYRQSLGQGPEFLIYFQGTGAADDSGLPNDRFFAVRPEGSVSTLKIQRTERGDSAVYLCASSRLAGGHGEQFFGPGTRLTVL.